This T cell receptor beta chain appears in the sequencing data of a study of neurological immune-mediated disorders. Across the whole study: The roughly 34 patients with multiple sclerosis comprised around 30 relapsing-remitting cases and 3 secondary progressive cases. Overall study results and limits: The level of TCR clonal expansion was highest in patients with HTLV-1-associated myelopathy and lowest in multiple sclerosis, where it fell below the level seen in healthy controls.

Germline V gene sequence: CDR1 DFQATT, CDR2 SNEGSKA (reference sequence). V was trimmed by 6 bases and J by 8 bases, leaving 10 bases between them. The CDR3 is made up of 10 amino acids. In this sample, this clonotype turned up many times. Its antigen is currently unknown. The cDNA was produced through 5'RACE with 10-nucleotide random UMIs. MiXCR, applied by TCRdb to the 5' RACE reads, yields one record per CDR3 protein. The sample lists 27,000 or so distinct CDR3 sequences, about 3.1% seen once, with more than 6% in the top ten. The source of this sequence is a woman in her 30s with multiple sclerosis. The chain has TRBV20-1 and TRBJ1-1, with D possibly being TRBD1 (5 bases). Material for sequencing was PBMCs. CDR3: CSAPRQEAFF. The CDR3 bases are TGCAGTGCCCCGAGACAGGAAGCTTTCTTT.